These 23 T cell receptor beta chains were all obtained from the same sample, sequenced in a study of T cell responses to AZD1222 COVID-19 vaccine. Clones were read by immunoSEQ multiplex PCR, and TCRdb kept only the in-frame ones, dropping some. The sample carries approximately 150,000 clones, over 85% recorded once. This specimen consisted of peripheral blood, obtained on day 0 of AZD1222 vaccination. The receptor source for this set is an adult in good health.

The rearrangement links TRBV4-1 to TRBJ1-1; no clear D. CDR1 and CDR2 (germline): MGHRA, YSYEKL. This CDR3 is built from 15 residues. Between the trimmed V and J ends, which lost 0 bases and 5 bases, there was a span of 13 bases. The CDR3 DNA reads TGCGCCAGCAGCCAAGATTTTGGGGTCCCGACTGAAGCTTTCTTT. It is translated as CASSQDFGVPTEAFF.

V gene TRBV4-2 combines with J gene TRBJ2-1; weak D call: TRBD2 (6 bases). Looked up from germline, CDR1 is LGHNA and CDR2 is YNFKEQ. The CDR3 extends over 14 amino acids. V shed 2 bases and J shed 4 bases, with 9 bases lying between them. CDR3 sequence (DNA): TGTGCCAGCAGCCAATACCTAGCGTACAATGAGCAGTTCTTC. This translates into CASSQYLAYNEQFF.

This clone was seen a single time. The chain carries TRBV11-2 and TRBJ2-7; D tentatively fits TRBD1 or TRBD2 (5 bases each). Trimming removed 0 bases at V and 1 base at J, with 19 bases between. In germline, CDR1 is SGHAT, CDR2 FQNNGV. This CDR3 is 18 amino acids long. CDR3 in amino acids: CASSLDRGTGARSYEQYF. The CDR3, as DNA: TGTGCCAGCAGCTTAGATAGAGGGACCGGGGCAAGGTCCTACGAGCAGTACTTC.

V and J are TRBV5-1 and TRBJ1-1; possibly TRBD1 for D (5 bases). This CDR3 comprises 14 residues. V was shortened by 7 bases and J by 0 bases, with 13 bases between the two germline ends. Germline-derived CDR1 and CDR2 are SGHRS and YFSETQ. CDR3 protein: CASRQTAMNTEAFF. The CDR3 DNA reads TGCGCCAGCCGCCAGACAGCCATGAACACTGAAGCTTTCTTT.

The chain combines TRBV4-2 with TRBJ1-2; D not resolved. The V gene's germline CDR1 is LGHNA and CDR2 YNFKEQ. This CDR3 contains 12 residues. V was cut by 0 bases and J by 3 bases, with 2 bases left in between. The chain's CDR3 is CASSQDHYGYTF. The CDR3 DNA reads TGTGCCAGCAGCCAAGATCACTATGGCTACACCTTC.

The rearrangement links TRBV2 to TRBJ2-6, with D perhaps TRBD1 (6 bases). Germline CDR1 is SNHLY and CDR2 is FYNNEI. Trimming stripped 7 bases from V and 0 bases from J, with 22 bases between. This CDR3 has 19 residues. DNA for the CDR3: TGTGCCAGCACAAGCGTTCCCGGACAGTTAAGCTCTGGGGCCAACGTCCTGACTTTC. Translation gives CASTSVPGQLSSGANVLTF. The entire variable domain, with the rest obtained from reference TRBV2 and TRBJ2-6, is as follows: EPEVTQTPSHQVTQMGQEVILRCVPISNHLYFYWYRQILGQKVEFLVSFYNNEISEKSEIFDDQFSVERPDGSNFTLKIRSTKLEDSAMYFCASTSVPGQLSSGANVLTFGAGSRLTVL.

This CDR3 is CASSKGQPNEKLFF. The CDR3 DNA reads TGTGCCAGCAGTAAGGGACAGCCTAATGAAAAACTGTTTTTT. This rearrangement joins TRBV28 to TRBJ1-4; 7 bases fit TRBD1. The CDR3 loop spans 14 amino acids. CDR1 and CDR2 (germline): MDHEN, SYDVKM. V gave up 5 bases and J gave up 3 bases; unmatched junction bases: 3.

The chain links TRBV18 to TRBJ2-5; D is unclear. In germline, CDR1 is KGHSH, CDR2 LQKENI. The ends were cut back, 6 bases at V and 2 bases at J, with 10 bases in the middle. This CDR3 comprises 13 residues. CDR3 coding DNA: TGTGCCAGCTCGCCGGGTCTTCAAGAGACCCAGTACTTC. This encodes CASSPGLQETQYF.

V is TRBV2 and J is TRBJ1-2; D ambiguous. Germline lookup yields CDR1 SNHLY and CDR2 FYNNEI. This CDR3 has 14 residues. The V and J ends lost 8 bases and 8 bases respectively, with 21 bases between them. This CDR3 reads CASGTGSSYRGYTF. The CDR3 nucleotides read TGTGCCAGCGGCACCGGCAGCTCTTATCGGGGCTACACCTTC.

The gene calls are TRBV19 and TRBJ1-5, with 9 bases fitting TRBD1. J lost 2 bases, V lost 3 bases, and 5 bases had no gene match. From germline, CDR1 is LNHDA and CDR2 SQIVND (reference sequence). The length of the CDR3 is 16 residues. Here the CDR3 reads CASSMLRQGGNQPQHF. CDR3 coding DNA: TGTGCCAGTAGTATGCTCAGACAGGGGGGCAATCAGCCCCAGCATTTT.

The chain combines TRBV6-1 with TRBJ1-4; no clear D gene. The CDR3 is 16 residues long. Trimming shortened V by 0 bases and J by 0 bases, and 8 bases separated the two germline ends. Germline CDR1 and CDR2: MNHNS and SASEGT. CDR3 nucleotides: TGTGCCAGCAGTGAAGCTGGTATTGCAACTAATGAAAAACTGTTTTTT. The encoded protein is CASSEAGIATNEKLFF.

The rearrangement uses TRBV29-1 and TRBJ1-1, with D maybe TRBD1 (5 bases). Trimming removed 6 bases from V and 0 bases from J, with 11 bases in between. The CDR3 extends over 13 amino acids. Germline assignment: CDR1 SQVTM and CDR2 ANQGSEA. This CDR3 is CSVQTALNTEAFF. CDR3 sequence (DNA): TGCAGCGTCCAGACAGCTTTGAACACTGAAGCTTTCTTT.

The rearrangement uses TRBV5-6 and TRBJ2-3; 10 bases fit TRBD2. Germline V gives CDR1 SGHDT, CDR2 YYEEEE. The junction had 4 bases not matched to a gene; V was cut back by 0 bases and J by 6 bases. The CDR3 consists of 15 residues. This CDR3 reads CASSLGLAGMDTQYF. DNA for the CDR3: TGTGCCAGCAGCTTGGGACTAGCGGGTATGGATACGCAGTATTTT.

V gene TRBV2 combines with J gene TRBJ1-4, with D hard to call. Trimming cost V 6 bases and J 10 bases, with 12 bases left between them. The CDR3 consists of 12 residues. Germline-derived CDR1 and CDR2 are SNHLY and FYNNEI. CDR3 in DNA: TGTGCCAGCAGCCCCGGGCCCCTAAAACTGTTTTTT. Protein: CASSPGPLKLFF.

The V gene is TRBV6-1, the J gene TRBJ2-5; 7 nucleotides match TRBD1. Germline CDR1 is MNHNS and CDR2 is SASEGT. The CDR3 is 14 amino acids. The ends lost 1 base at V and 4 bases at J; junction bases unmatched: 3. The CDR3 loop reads CASSEGTGLETQYF. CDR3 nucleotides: TGTGCCAGCAGTGAAGGGACAGGATTAGAGACCCAGTACTTC.

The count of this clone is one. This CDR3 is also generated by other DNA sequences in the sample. This CDR3 reads CASSLGQGGNEQYF. The CDR3 DNA is TGCGCCAGCAGCTTGGGACAGGGGGGTAACGAGCAGTACTTC. V usage is TRBV5-1 and J usage is TRBJ2-7; 9 bases are a match to TRBD1. The germline gives CDR1 SGHRS, CDR2 YFSETQ. CDR3 length equals 14 residues. The V segment lost 0 bases and the J segment 5 bases; nucleotides outside the gene matches: 3.

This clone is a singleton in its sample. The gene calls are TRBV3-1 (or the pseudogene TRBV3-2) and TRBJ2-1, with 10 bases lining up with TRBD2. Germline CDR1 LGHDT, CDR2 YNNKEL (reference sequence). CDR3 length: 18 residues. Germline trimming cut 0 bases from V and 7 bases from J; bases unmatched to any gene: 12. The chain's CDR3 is CASSQDRSASGRRNEQFF. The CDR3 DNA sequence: TGTGCCAGCAGCCAAGATCGCTCAGCTAGCGGGAGAAGAAATGAGCAGTTCTTC.

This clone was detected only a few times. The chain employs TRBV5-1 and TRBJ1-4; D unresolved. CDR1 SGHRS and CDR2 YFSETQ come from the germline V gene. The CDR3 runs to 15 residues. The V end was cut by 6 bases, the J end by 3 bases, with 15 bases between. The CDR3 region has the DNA TGCGCCAGCACCCGCGAAGGTTCCGCTAATGAAAAACTGTTTTTT. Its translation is CASTREGSANEKLFF.

For the CDR3, the DNA is TGTGCCAGCAGCTTAGAGGTGTTTAATCAGCCCCAGCATTTT. Translated: CASSLEVFNQPQHF. This chain connects TRBV7-8 to TRBJ1-5, with D unresolved. Trimming stripped 1 base from V and 4 bases from J, with 8 bases between. This CDR3 has 14 residues. Germline-derived CDR1 and CDR2 are SGHVS and FQNEAQ.

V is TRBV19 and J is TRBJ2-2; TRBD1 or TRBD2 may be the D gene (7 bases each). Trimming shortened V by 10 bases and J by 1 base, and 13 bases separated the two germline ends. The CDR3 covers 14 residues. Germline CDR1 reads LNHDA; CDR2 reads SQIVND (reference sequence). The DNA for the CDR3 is TGTGCCACCGGGGGGACAGTGAACACCGGGGAGCTGTTTTTT. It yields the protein CATGGTVNTGELFF.

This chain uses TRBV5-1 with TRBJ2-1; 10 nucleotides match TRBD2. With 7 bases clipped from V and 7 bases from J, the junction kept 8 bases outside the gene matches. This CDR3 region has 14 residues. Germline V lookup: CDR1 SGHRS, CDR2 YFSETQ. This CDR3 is CASAPSSGSNEQFF. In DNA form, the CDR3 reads TGCGCCAGCGCGCCCTCTAGCGGGAGTAATGAGCAGTTCTTC.

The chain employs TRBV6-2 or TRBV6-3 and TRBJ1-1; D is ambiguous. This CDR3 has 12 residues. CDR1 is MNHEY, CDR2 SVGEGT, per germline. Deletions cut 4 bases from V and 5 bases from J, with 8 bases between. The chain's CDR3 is CASSFGETEAFF. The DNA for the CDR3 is TGTGCCAGCAGTTTTGGAGAGACTGAAGCTTTCTTT.

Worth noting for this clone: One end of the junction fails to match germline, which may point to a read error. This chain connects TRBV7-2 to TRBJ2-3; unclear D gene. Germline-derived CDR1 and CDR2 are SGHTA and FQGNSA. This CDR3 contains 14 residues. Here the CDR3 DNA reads TGTGCCAGCAGCTTAGAAAGTTCGGCAGAGACGCAGTATTTT. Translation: CASSLESSAETQYF.